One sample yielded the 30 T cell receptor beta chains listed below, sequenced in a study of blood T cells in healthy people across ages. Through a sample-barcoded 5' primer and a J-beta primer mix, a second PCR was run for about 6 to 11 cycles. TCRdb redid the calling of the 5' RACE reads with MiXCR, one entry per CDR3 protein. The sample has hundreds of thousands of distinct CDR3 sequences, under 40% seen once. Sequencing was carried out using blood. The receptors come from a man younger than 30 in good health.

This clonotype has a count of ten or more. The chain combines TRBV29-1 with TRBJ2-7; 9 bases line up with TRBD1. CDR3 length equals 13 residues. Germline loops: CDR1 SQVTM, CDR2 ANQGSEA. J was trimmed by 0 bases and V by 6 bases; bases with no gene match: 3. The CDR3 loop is CSVRDRDSYEQYF. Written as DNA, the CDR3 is TGCAGCGTCCGGGACAGGGACTCCTACGAGCAGTACTTC.

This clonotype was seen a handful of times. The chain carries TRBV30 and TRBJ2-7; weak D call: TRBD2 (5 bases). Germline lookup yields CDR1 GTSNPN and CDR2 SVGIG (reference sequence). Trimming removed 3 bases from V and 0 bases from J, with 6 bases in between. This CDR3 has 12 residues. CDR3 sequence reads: CAWRRDSYEQYF. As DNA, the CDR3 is TGTGCCTGGAGGAGGGACTCCTACGAGCAGTACTTC.

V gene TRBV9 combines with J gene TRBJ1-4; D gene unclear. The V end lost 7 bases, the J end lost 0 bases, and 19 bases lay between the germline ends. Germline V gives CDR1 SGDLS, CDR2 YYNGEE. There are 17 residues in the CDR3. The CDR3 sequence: CASQPGRSFATNEKLFF. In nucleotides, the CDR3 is TGTGCCAGCCAGCCCGGACGCAGCTTTGCAACTAATGAAAAACTGTTTTTT.

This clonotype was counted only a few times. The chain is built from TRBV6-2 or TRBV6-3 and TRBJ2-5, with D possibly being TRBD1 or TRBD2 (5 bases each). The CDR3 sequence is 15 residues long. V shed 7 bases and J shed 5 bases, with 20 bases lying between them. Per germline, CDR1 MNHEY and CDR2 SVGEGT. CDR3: CASTTGDRRGETQYF. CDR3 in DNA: TGTGCCAGCACCACCGGGGACCGCCGCGGGGAGACCCAGTACTTC.

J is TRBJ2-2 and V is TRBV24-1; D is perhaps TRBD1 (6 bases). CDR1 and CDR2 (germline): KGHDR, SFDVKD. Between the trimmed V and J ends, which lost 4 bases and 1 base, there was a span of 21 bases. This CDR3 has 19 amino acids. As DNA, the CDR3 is TGTGCCACCAGTGACGGCGAGGCCAGGACAGCCAAGAACACCGGGGAGCTGTTTTTT. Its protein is CATSDGEARTAKNTGELFF.

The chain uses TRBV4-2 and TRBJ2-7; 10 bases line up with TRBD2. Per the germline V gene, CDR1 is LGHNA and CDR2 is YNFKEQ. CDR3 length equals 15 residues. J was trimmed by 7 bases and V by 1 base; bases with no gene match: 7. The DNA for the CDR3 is TGTGCCAGCAGCCAAGGGCTAGCGGGGGTAGATGAGCAGTACTTC. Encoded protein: CASSQGLAGVDEQYF.

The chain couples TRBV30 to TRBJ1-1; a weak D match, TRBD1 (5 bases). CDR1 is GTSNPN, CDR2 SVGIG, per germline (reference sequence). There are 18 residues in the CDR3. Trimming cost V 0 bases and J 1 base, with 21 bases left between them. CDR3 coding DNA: TGTGCCTGGAGTGTACGAGGGGAACCCGTCCCTCGGAACACTGAAGCTTTCTTT. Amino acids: CAWSVRGEPVPRNTEAFF.

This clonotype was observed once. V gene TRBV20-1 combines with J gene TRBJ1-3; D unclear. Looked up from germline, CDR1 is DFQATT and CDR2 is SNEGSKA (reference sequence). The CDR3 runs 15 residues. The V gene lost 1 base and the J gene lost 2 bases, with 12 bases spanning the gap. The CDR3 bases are TGCAGTGCTAGAGCACGTGGTAGAACTGGAAACACCATATATTTT. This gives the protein CSARARGRTGNTIYF.

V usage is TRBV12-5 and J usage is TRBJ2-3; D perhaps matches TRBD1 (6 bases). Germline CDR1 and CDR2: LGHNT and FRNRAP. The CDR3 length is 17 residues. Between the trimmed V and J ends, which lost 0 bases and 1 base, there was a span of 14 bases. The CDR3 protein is CASGLVIRAGGTDTQYF. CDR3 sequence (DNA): TGTGCTAGTGGTTTGGTAATCCGGGCAGGGGGCACAGATACGCAGTATTTT.

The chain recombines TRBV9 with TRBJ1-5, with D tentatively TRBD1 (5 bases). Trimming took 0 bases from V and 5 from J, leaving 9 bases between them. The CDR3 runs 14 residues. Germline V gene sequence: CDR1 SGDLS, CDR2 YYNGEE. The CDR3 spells CASSVEGNDQPQHF. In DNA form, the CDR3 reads TGTGCCAGCAGCGTAGAGGGGAATGATCAGCCCCAGCATTTT.

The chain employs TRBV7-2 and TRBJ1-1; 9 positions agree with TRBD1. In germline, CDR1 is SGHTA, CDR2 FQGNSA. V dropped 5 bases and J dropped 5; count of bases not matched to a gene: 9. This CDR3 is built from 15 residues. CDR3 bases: TGTGCCAGCAGCCCCGGACAGGGGTTGGGGACTGAAGCTTTCTTT. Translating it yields CASSPGQGLGTEAFF. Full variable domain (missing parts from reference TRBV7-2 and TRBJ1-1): GAGVSQSPSNKVTEKGKDVELRCDPISGHTALYWYRQSLGQGLEFLIYFQGNSAPDKSGLPSDRFSAERTGGSVSTLTIQRTQQEDSAVYLCASSPGQGLGTEAFFGQGTRLTVV.

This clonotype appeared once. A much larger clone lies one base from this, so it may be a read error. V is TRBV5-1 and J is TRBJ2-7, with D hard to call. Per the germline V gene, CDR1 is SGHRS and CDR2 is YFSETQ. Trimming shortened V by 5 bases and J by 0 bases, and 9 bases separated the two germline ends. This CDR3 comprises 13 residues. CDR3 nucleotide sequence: TGCGCCAGCAGACTCACTAACTCCTACGAGCAGTACTTC. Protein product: CASRLTNSYEQYF.

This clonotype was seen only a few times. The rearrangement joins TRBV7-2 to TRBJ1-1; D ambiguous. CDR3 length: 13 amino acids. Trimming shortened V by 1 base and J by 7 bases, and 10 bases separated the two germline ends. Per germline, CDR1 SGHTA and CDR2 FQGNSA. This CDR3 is CASSLVAGDEAFF. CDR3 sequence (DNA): TGTGCCAGCAGCTTAGTTGCTGGGGATGAAGCTTTCTTT.

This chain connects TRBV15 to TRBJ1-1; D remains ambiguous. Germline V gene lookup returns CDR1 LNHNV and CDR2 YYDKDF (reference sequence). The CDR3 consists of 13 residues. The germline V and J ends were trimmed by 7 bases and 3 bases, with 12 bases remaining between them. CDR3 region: CATTQRTHTEAFF. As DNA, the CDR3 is TGTGCCACCACCCAGCGGACCCACACTGAAGCTTTCTTT.

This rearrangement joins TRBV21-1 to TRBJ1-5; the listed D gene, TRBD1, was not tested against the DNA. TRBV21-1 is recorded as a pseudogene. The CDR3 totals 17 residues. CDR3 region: CASSPDRGRYSNQPQHF. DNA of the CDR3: TGTGCCAGCAGCCCGGACAGGGGGAGGTATAGCAATCAGCCCCAGCATTTT.

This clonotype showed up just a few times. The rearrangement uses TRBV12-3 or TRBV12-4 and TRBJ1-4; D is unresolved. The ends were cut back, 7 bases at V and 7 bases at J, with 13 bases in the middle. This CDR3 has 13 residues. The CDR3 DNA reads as TGTGCCAGCACGGGCACCACGGGTGAAAAACTGTTTTTT. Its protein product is CASTGTTGEKLFF.

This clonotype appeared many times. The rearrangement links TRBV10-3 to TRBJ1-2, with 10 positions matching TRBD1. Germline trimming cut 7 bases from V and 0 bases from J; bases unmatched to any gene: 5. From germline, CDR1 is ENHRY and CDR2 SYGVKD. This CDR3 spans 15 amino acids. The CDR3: CAIMGQGSSNYGYTF. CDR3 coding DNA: TGTGCCATCATGGGACAGGGGTCTTCTAACTATGGCTACACCTTC.

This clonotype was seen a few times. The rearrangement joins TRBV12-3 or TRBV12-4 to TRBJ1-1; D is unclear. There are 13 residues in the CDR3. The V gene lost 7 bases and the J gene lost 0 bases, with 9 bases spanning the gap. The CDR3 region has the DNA TGTGCCAGCAAAATGACTGTGAACACTGAAGCTTTCTTT. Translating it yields CASKMTVNTEAFF.

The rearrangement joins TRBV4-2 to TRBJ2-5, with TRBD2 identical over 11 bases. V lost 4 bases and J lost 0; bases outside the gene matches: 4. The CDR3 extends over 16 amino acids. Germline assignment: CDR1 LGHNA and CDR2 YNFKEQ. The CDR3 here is CASSPIAGGYQETQYF. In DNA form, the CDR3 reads TGTGCCAGCAGCCCTATAGCGGGGGGGTACCAAGAGACCCAGTACTTC.

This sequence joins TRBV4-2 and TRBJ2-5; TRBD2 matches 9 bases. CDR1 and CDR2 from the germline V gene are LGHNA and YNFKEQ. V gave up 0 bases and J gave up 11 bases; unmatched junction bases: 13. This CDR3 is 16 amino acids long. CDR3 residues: CASSQDKGTSFNEQYF. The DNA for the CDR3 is TGTGCCAGCAGCCAAGATAAGGGGACTAGCTTCAATGAGCAGTACTTC.

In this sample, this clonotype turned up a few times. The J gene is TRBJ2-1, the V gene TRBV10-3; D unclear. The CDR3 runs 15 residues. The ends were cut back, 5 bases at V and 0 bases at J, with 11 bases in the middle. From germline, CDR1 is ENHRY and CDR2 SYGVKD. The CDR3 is CAISYTDSSYNEQFF. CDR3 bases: TGTGCCATCAGTTATACGGATAGCTCCTACAATGAGCAGTTCTTC.

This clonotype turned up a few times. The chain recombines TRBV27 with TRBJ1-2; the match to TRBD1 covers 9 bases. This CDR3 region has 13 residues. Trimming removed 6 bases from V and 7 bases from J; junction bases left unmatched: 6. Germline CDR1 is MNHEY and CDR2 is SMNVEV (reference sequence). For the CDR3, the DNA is TGTGCCAGCAGCCAGGGGACAGGGTTTGGCTACACCTTC. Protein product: CASSQGTGFGYTF.

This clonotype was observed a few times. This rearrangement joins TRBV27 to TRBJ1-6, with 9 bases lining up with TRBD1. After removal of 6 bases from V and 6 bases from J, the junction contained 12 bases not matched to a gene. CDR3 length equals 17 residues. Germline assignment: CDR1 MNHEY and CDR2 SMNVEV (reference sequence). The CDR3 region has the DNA TGTGCCAGCAGAAGGCTTGGGGACAGGGAATCTAATTCACCCCTCCACTTT. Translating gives CASRRLGDRESNSPLHF.

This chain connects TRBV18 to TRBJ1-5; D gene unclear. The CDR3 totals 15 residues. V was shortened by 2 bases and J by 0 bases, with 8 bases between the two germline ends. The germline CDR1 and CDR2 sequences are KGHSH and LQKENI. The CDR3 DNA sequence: TGTGCCAGCTCACCAGGGGTTAGTAGCAATCAGCCCCAGCATTTT. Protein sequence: CASSPGVSSNQPQHF.

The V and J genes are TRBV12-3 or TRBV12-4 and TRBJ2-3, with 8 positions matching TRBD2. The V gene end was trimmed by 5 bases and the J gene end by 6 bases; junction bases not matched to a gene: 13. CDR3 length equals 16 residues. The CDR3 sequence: CASSPRTSRSGDTQYF. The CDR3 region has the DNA TGTGCCAGCAGTCCCCGGACTAGCAGGTCCGGTGATACGCAGTATTTT.

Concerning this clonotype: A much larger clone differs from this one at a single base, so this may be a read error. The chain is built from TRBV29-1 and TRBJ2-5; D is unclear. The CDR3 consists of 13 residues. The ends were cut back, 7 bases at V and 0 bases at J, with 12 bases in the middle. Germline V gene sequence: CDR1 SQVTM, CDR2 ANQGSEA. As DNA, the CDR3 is TGCAGCGGTGTACCCCGGTACCAAGAGACCCAGTACTTC. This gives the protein CSGVPRYQETQYF.

This CDR3 is CSARRRANSYEQYF. The CDR3 nucleotides read TGCAGTGCTAGACGCAGGGCCAATTCCTACGAGCAGTACTTC. The gene calls are TRBV20-1 and TRBJ2-7; tentatively, D is TRBD1 (5 bases). With 2 bases removed from V and 1 base from J, the gap between germline ends came to 12 bases. The CDR3 is made up of 14 amino acids. Germline V gene lookup returns CDR1 DFQATT and CDR2 SNEGSKA (reference sequence).

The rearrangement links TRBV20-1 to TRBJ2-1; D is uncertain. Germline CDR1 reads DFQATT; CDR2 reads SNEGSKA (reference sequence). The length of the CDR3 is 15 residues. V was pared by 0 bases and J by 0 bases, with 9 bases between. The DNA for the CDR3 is TGCAGTGCTAGAGACCTCAGAGGCTCCTACAATGAGCAGTTCTTC. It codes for CSARDLRGSYNEQFF.

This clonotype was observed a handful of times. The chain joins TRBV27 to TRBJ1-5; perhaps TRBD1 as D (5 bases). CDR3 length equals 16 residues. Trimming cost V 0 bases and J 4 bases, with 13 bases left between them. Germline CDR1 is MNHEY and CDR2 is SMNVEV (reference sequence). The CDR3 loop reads CASSLSGGIFNQPQHF. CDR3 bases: TGTGCCAGCAGTTTATCGGGGGGGATCTTTAATCAGCCCCAGCATTTT.

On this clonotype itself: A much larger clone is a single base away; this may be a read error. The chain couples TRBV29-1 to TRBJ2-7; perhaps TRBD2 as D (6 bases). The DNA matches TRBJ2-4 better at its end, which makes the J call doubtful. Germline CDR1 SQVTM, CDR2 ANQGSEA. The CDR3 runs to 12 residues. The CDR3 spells CSVANGGDIQYF. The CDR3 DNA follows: TGCAGCGTGGCGAACGGAGGGGACATTCAGTACTTC.